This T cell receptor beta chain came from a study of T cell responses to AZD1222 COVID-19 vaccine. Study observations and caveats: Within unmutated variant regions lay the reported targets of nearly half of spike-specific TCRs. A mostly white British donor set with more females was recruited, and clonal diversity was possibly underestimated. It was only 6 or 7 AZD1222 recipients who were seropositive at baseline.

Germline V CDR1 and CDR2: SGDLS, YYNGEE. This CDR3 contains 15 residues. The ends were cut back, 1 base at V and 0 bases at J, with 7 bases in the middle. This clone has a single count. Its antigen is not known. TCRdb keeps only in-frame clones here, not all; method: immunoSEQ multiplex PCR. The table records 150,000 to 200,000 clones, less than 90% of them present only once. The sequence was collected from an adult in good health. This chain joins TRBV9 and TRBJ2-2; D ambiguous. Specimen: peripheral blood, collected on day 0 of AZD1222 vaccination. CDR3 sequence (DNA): TGTGCCAGCAGCGTATTAGGGTCGAACACCGGGGAGCTGTTTTTT. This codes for CASSVLGSNTGELFF.